This T cell receptor (beta chain) is drawn from a study of CD8+ T cells in alopecia areata. The CDR3 is made up of 13 amino acids. CDR1 and CDR2 (germline): SEHNR, FQNEAQ (reference sequence). V was clipped by 7 bases and J by 7 bases; unmatched bases: 9. Stated treatment: oral pan-JAK inhibitor, 5-10 mg twice daily. Extraction of RNA preceded its reverse transcription into cDNA, which served as the sequencing template. Generated by immunoSEQ multiplex PCR, the TCRdb table keeps only in-frame clones and is missing some. The sample holds roughly 190,000 clones, around 60% seen once. The sequence derives from a human donor with alopecia areata. This chain uses TRBV7-9 with TRBJ1-2, with 7 bases aligning to TRBD1. The material sequenced was CD4+ T cells sorted from blood, taken at week 4, from a patient treated with tofacitinib. CDR3: CASTRGGDSGYTF. In DNA, the CDR3 is TGTGCCAGCACCAGGGGAGGGGACAGTGGCTACACCTTC.